Detailed here is one TCR beta chain. Its cognate antigen is unknown. These data originate in a study of vaccination effects on CD4 cells after COVID-19. Turning to the study itself: A median of 72 days separated the second dose and sampling.

Generated by immunoSEQ multiplex PCR, the TCRdb table keeps only in-frame clones and is missing some. The sample includes roughly 70,000 clones, around four fifths of them seen just once. Pools of viral peptides were used by the ViraFEST assay to expand antigen-specific CD4+ T cells ahead of sequencing. It was after nine to ten days of culture that CD4+ T cells were isolated. Two doses of either BNT162b2 or mRNA-1273 were given to each participant. Peptides at about 9.9 ug/ml and IL-2 at approximately 9.1 IU/ml were added to approximately 2 million PBMC per well. Cultures had half their medium replaced with IL-2 medium on days 3 and 7. V was trimmed by 7 bases and J by 2 bases, leaving 8 bases between them. The CDR3 consists of 11 residues. Germline lookup yields CDR1 DFQATT and CDR2 SNEGSKA (reference sequence).

This sequence joins TRBV20-1 and TRBJ1-2, with a weak D call TRBD1 (5 bases). The clonotype comes from a human donor who received a COVID-19 vaccine. The source was CD4+ T cells from PBMCs cultured with HCoV-OC43 spike peptides, collected after COVID-19 vaccination. Subset indicated: HCoV-OC43 spike overlapping peptide pool stimulation. The CDR3 loop reads CSDGTNYGYTF. The CDR3 DNA is TGCAGTGACGGGACCAACTATGGCTACACCTTC.